Presented here are 16 T cell receptor beta chains from one specimen sequenced in a study of cytomegalovirus exposure and HLA in healthy donors. PCR was performed using 60 Vbeta and 13 Jbeta primers. Some clones are missing from TCRdb's copy, which holds only in-frame ones; the method was immunoSEQ multiplex PCR. The sample lists fewer than 150,000 clones, 79% occurring once. Sequencing was performed on PBMCs. The receptors originated from a man aged 35 to 55 in good health and CMV-seropositive.

This clone has only one observation. V usage is TRBV5-1 and J usage is TRBJ2-5, with TRBD2 identical over 12 bases. Germline V gene lookup returns CDR1 SGHRS and CDR2 YFSETQ. Trimming took 3 bases from V and 4 from J; bases not matched to a gene: 7. The CDR3 sequence is 16 residues long. CDR3 in DNA: TGCGCCAGCAGCTCCGGAGGGGGACTAGCGGGAGAGACCCAGTACTTC. Its translation: CASSSGGGLAGETQYF. Combining the CDR3 with reference TRBV5-1 and TRBJ2-5 gives the whole variable domain KAGVTQTPRYLIKTRGQQVTLSCSPISGHRSVSWYQQTPGQGLQFLFEYFSETQRNKGNFPGRFSGRQFSNSRSEMNVSTLELGDSALYLCASSSGGGLAGETQYFGPGTRLLVL.

The rearrangement uses TRBV19 and TRBJ2-1; 11 nucleotides match TRBD2. Germline-derived CDR1 and CDR2 are LNHDA and SQIVND (reference sequence). CDR3 size: 15 residues. With V trimmed by 7 bases and J by 8 bases, 10 bases remained unmatched. As DNA, the CDR3 is TGTGCCAGTACCGACCTAGCGGGAGGCCGACATGAGCAGTTCTTC. It codes for CASTDLAGGRHEQFF.

The CDR3 nucleotides are TGTGCCATCAACACAGCCACCCGCTATGGCTACACCTTC. Its translation: CAINTATRYGYTF. V and J are TRBV10-3 and TRBJ1-2; D call uncertain. Between the trimmed V and J ends, which lost 7 bases and 4 bases, there was a span of 13 bases. The germline gives CDR1 ENHRY, CDR2 SYGVKD. The CDR3 is 13 residues long.

The CDR3 spells CASSLARGGLTDTQYF. In DNA, the CDR3 is TGTGCCAGCAGCTTGGCGAGAGGCGGGTTGACAGATACGCAGTATTTT. V usage is TRBV5-6 and J usage is TRBJ2-3, with D possibly TRBD2 on 5 matching bases. Deletions cut 0 bases from V and 3 bases from J, with 14 bases between. This CDR3 region has 16 residues. Germline V CDR1 and CDR2: SGHDT, YYEEEE.

In regard to this clone: Other DNA sequences in this specimen translate into the identical CDR3. The chain combines TRBV6-6 with TRBJ1-2, with D perhaps TRBD1 (6 bases). This CDR3 spans 13 amino acids. Germline-derived CDR1 and CDR2 are MNHNY and SVGAGI (reference sequence). V was pared by 5 bases and J by 2 bases, with 9 bases between. This CDR3 reads CASSPGQNYGYTF. DNA of the CDR3: TGTGCCAGCAGTCCCGGACAGAACTATGGCTACACCTTC.

About this clone: At one end the junction does not follow the germline gene, possibly because of a read error. The CDR3 nucleotides are TGTGCCAGCTCACCAATCGCCGGGACTACGGTCTTC. This codes for CASSPIAGTTVF. V usage is TRBV18 and J usage is TRBJ2-1; TRBD2 matches at 7 bases. The CDR3 has 12 residues. CDR1 KGHSH and CDR2 LQKENI come from the germline V gene. Full variable domain (rest looked up from reference TRBV18 and TRBJ2-1): NAGVMQNPRHLVRRRGQEARLRCSPMKGHSHVYWYRQLPEEGLKFMVYLQKENIIDESGMPKERFSAEFPKEGPSILRIQQVVRGDSAAYFCASSPIAGTTVFGPGTRLTVL.

The chain recombines TRBV11-2 with TRBJ1-3; unclear D gene. The CDR3 sequence is 15 residues long. Germline V gene data show CDR1 as SGHAT and CDR2 as FQNNGV. V shed 2 bases and J shed 0 bases, with 8 bases lying between them. The CDR3, as DNA: TGTGCCAGCAGCTTAAGTGGCTTCTCTGGAAACACCATATATTTT. Translation gives CASSLSGFSGNTIYF.

V gene TRBV11-2 combines with J gene TRBJ2-1; 11 bases match TRBD2. Trimming removed 2 bases from V and 5 bases from J; junction bases left unmatched: 5. CDR3 size: 16 residues. Germline-derived CDR1 and CDR2 are SGHAT and FQNNGV. The DNA of the CDR3 is TGTGCCAGCAGCTTAAATAGCGGGAGGGTGAACAATGAGCAGTTCTTC. Translation: CASSLNSGRVNNEQFF.

The rearrangement links TRBV10-3 to TRBJ2-1, with 8 nucleotides matching TRBD2. V trimming: 7 bases; J trimming: 5 bases; junction bases outside the gene matches: 10. Germline V CDR1 and CDR2: ENHRY, SYGVKD. This CDR3 region has 15 residues. In nucleotides, the CDR3 is TGTGCCATCATGGGGAGCGGGAGTGCTAACAATGAGCAGTTCTTC. Translation gives CAIMGSGSANNEQFF.

This clone was detected once. J is TRBJ2-4 and V is TRBV7-9; TRBD1 agrees at 9 bases. The V segment lost 3 bases and the J segment 2 bases; nucleotides outside the gene matches: 8. CDR3 length: 17 residues. Germline CDR1 and CDR2: SEHNR and FQNEAQ (reference sequence). The CDR3 DNA reads TGTGCCAGCAGCTTTGATCGGGACAGGGCGCCCAAAAACATTCAGTACTTC. It encodes CASSFDRDRAPKNIQYF.

The chain is built from TRBV27 and TRBJ2-7, with TRBD1 matching over 7 bases. Trimming took 5 bases from V and 3 from J; bases not matched to a gene: 13. CDR1 and CDR2 (germline): MNHEY, SMNVEV (reference sequence). This CDR3 spans 16 amino acids. Here the CDR3 reads CASSPLGGQNHYEQYF. The CDR3 nucleotides read TGTGCCAGCAGTCCATTAGGGGGACAGAATCACTACGAGCAGTACTTC.

This CDR3 reads CASSYSSFGEAQYF. In nucleotides, the CDR3 is TGTGCCAGCAGTTACTCGAGTTTCGGGGAAGCGCAGTACTTC. This chain joins TRBV6-5 and TRBJ2-7; perhaps TRBD2 as D (5 bases). The CDR3 runs 14 residues. V was trimmed by 0 bases and J by 9 bases, leaving 15 bases between them. CDR1 is MNHEY and CDR2 is SVGAGI in the germline V gene.

The V call is TRBV5-1, the J call TRBJ1-3; D gene uncertain. V was shortened by 7 bases and J by 3 bases, with 11 bases between the two germline ends. This CDR3 has 13 residues. Germline-derived CDR1 and CDR2 are SGHRS and YFSETQ. In DNA form, the CDR3 reads TGCGCCAGCGGCTCGGAGCTTGGAAACACCATATATTTT. Protein product: CASGSELGNTIYF.

V is TRBV4-2 and J is TRBJ2-5, with D perhaps TRBD1 (6 bases). This CDR3 comprises 15 residues. The germline V gene encodes CDR1 LGHNA and CDR2 YNFKEQ. V lost 0 bases and J lost 1, with 9 bases in between. The CDR3 is CASSQDNRAQETQYF. The CDR3 DNA reads as TGTGCCAGCAGCCAAGATAACAGGGCCCAAGAGACCCAGTACTTC.

V is TRBV30 and J is TRBJ2-5; D gene ambiguous. The CDR3 extends over 12 amino acids. Trimming shortened V by 5 bases and J by 2 bases, and 9 bases separated the two germline ends. CDR1 and CDR2 (germline): GTSNPN, SVGIG (reference sequence). CDR3 region: CAWGPEQETQYF. CDR3 nucleotides: TGTGCCTGGGGCCCAGAACAAGAGACCCAGTACTTC.

This chain uses TRBV30 with TRBJ1-3; D ambiguous. This CDR3 has 11 residues. Looked up from germline, CDR1 is GTSNPN and CDR2 is SVGIG (reference sequence). Trimming left V 7 bases short and J 0 bases short, with 4 bases between. CDR3 protein: CASNSGNTIYF. The CDR3 DNA is TGTGCCTCAAACTCTGGAAACACCATATATTTT.